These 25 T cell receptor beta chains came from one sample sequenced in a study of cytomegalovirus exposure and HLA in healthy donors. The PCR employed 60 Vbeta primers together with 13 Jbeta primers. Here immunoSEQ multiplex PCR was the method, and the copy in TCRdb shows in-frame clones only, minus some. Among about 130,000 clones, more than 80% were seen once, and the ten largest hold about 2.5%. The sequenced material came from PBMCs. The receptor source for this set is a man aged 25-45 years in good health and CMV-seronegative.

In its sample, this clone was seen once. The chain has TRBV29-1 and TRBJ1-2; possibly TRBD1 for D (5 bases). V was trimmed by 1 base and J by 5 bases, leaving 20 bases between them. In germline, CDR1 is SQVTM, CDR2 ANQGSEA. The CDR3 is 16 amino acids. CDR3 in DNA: TGCAGCGTTGAAGGTTTTGGGGGGGTCGACAGTTATGGCTACACCTTC. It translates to CSVEGFGGVDSYGYTF.

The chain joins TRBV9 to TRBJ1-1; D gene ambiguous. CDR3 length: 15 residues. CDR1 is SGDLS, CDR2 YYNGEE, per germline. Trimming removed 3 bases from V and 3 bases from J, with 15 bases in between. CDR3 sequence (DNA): TGTGCCAGCAGCGCCTCGGGATTCCCTCACACTGAAGCTTTCTTT. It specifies CASSASGFPHTEAFF.

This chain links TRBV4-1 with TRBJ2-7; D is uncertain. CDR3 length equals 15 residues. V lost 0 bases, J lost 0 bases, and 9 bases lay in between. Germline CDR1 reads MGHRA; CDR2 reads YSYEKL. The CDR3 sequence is CASSQEGRPSYEQYF. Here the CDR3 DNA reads TGCGCCAGCAGCCAAGAAGGCAGGCCCTCCTACGAGCAGTACTTC.

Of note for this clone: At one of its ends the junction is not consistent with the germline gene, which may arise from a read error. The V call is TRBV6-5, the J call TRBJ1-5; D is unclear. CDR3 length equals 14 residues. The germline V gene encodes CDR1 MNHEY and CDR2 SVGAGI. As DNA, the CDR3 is TGTGCCAGCAGTTACTCGGCTAGCAATCAGCCCCAGAATTTT. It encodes CASSYSASNQPQNF.

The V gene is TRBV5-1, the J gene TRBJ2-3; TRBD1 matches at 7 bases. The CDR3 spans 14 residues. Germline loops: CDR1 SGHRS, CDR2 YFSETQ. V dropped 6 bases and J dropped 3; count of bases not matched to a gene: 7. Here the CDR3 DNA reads TGCGCCAGCAAGACAGGGCATGGAACAGATACGCAGTATTTT. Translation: CASKTGHGTDTQYF. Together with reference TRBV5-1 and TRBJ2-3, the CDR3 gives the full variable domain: KAGVTQTPRYLIKTRGQQVTLSCSPISGHRSVSWYQQTPGQGLQFLFEYFSETQRNKGNFPGRFSGRQFSNSRSEMNVSTLELGDSALYLCASKTGHGTDTQYFGPGTRLTVL.

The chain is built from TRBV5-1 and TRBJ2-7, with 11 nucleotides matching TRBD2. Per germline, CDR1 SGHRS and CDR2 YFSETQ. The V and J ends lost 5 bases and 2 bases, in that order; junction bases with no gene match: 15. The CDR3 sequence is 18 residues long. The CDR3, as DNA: TGCGCCAGCAGACGGGATTACTGGGGACTAGCGGTAGCCTACGAGCAGTACTTC. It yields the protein CASRRDYWGLAVAYEQYF.

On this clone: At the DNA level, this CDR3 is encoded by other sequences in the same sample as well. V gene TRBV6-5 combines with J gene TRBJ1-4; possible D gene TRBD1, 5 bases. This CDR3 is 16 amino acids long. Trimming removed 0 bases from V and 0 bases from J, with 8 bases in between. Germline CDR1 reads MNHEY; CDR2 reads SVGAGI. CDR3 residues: CASSYSWGATNEKLFF. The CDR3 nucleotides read TGTGCCAGCAGTTACTCCTGGGGCGCAACTAATGAAAAACTGTTTTTT.

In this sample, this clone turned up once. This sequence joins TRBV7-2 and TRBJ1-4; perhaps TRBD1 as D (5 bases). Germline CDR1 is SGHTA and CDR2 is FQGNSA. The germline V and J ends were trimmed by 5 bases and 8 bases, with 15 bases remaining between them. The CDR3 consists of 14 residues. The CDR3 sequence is CASSLLGAQEKLFF. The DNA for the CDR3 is TGTGCCAGCAGCCTCCTTGGGGCACAAGAAAAACTGTTTTTT. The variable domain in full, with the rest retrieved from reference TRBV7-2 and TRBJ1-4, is GAGVSQSPSNKVTEKGKDVELRCDPISGHTALYWYRQSLGQGLEFLIYFQGNSAPDKSGLPSDRFSAERTGGSVSTLTIQRTQQEDSAVYLCASSLLGAQEKLFFGSGTQLSVL.

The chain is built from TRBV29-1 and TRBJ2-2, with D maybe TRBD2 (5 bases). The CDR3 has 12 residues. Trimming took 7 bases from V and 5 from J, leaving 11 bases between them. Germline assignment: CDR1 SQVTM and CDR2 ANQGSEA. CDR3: CSAEGGTGELFF. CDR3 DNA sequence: TGCAGCGCCGAGGGTGGGACCGGGGAGCTGTTTTTT.

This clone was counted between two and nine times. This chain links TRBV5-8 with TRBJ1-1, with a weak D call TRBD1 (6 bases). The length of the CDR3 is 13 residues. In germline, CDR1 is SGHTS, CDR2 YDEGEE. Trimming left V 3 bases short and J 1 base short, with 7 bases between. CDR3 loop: CASSSGQNTEAFF. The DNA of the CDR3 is TGTGCCAGCAGCTCGGGACAGAACACTGAAGCTTTCTTT.

The chain's CDR3 is CASSLKASGRAETQYF. In nucleotides, the CDR3 is TGTGCCAGCAGCTTGAAGGCTAGCGGGAGAGCAGAGACCCAGTACTTC. The chain couples TRBV5-6 to TRBJ2-5; 10 bases fit TRBD2. Germline loops: CDR1 SGHDT, CDR2 YYEEEE. The CDR3 has 16 amino acids. V gave up 1 base and J gave up 4 bases; unmatched junction bases: 7.

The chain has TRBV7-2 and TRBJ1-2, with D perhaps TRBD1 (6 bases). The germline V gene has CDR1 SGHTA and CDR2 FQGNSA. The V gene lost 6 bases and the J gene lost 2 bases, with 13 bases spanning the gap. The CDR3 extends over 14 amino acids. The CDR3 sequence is CASRKRGGNYGYTF. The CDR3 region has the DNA TGTGCCAGCAGAAAGAGGGGGGGGAACTATGGCTACACCTTC.

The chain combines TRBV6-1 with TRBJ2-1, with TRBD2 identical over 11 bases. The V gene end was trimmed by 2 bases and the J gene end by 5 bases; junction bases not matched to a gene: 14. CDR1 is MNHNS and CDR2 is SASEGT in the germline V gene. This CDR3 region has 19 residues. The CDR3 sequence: CASSERYSSGRSADNEQFF. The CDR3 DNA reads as TGTGCCAGCAGTGAAAGGTATTCTAGCGGGAGGTCTGCGGACAATGAGCAGTTCTTC.

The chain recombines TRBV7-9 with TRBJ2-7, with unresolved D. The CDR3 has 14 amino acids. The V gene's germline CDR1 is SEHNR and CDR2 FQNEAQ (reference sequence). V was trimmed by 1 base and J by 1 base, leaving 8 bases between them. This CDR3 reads CASSLDPSSYEQYF. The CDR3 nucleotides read TGTGCCAGCAGCTTAGATCCGTCTTCCTACGAGCAGTACTTC.

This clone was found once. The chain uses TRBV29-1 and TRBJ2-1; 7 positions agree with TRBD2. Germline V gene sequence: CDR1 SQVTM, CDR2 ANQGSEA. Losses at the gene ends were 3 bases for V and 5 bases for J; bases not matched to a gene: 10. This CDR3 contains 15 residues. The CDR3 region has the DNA TGCAGCGTTGAGGGCGGGACTAAGCCCAACAATGAGCAGTTCTTC. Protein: CSVEGGTKPNNEQFF.

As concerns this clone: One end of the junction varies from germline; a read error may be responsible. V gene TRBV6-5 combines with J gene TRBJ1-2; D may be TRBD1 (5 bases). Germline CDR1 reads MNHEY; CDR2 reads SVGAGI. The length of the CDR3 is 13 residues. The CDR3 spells CASSYSNGGGYPF. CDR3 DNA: TGTGCCAGCAGTTACTCGAACGGGGGTGGCTACCCCTTC.

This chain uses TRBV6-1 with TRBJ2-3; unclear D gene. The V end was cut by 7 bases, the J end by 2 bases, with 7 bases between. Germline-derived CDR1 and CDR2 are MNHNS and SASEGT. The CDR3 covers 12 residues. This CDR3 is CASKESTDTQYF. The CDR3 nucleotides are TGTGCCAGCAAGGAGTCCACAGATACGCAGTATTTT.

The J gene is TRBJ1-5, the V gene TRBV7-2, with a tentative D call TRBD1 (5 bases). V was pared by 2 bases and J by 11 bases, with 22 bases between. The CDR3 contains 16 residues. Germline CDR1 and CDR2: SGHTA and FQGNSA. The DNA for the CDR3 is TGTGCCAGCAGCTTAAGTGTGGACAAACGCAATCGGGCCCAGCATTTT. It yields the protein CASSLSVDKRNRAQHF.

The CDR3 region has the DNA TGTGCCAGCAGAGACTTTTACGAGCAGTACTTC. It is translated as CASRDFYEQYF. This chain links TRBV6-5 with TRBJ2-7; D is unclear. The CDR3 covers 11 residues. The germline gives CDR1 MNHEY, CDR2 SVGAGI. Trimming shortened V by 6 bases and J by 4 bases, and 7 bases separated the two germline ends.

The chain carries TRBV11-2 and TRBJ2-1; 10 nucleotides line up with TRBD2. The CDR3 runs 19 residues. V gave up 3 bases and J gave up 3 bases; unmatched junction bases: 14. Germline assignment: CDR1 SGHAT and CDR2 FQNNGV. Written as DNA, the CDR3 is TGTGCCAGCAGCTTCTTTTGGCTTAGCGGGAGGCGAGACTACAATGAGCAGTTCTTC. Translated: CASSFFWLSGRRDYNEQFF. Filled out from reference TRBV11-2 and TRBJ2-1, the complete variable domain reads EAGVAQSPRYKIIEKRQSVAFWCNPISGHATLYWYQQILGQGPKLLIQFQNNGVVDDSQLPKDRFSAERLKGVDSTLKIQPAKLEDSAVYLCASSFFWLSGRRDYNEQFFGPGTRLTVL.

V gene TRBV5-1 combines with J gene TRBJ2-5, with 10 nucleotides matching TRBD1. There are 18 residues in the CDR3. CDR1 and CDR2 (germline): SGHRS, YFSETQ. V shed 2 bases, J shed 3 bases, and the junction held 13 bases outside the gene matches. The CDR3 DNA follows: TGCGCCAGCAGCTTCTCCCCTCTTCCCGGGACAGGGGAAGAGACCCAGTACTTC. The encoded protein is CASSFSPLPGTGEETQYF.

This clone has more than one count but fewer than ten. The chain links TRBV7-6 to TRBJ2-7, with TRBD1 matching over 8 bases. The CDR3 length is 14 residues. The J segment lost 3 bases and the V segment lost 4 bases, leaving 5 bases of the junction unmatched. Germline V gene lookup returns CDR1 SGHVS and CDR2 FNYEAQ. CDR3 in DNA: TGTGCCAGCAGCTCCAGGGGGCCACACTACGAGCAGTACTTC. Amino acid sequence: CASSSRGPHYEQYF.

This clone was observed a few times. CDR3 sequence reads: CASSLASYLAKNIQYF. CDR3 in DNA: TGTGCCAGCAGTTTGGCTAGTTACTTAGCCAAAAACATTCAGTACTTC. The rearrangement links TRBV28 to TRBJ2-4; the D is unclear. Germline V gene sequence: CDR1 MDHEN, CDR2 SYDVKM. The CDR3 is made up of 16 amino acids. Trimming removed 3 bases at V and 0 bases at J, with 12 bases between.

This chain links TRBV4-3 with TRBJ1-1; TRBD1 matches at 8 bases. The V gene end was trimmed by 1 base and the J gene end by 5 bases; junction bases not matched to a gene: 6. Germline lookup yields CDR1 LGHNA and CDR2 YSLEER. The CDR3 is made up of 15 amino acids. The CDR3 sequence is CASSQASRGRTEAFF. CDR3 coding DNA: TGCGCCAGCAGCCAAGCTTCCAGGGGGCGGACTGAAGCTTTCTTT.

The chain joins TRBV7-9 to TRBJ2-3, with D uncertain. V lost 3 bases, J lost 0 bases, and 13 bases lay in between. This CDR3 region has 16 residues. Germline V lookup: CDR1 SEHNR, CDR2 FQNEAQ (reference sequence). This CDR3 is CASSLPPLASTDTQYF. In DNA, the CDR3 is TGTGCCAGCAGCTTGCCGCCGCTGGCTAGCACAGATACGCAGTATTTT. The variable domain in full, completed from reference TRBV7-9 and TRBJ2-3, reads DTGVSQNPRHKITKRGQNVTFRCDPISEHNRLYWYRQTLGQGPEFLTYFQNEAQLEKSRLLSDRFSAERPKGSFSTLEIQRTEQGDSAMYLCASSLPPLASTDTQYFGPGTRLTVL.